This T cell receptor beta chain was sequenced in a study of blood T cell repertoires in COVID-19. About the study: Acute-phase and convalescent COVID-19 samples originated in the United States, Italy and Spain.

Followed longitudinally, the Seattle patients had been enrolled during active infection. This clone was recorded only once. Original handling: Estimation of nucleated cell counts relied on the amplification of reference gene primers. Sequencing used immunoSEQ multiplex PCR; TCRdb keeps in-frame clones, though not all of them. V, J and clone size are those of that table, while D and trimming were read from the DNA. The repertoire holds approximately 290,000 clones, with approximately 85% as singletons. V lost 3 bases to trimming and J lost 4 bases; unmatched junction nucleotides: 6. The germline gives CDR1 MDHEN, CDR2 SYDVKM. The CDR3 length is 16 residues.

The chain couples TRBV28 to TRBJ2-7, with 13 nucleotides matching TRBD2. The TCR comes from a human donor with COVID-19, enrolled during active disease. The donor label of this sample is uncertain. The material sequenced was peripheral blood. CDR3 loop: CASSLGTSGKTYEQYF. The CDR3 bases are TGTGCCAGCAGTTTGGGGACTAGCGGGAAGACTTACGAGCAGTACTTC.